These 9 T cell receptor beta chains share one sample of origin, sequenced in a study of post-analysis software for immune sequencing data. These receptors lack a known antigen. Researchers reported that TCR beta cDNA libraries carried unique molecular identifiers. Each CDR3 protein gets one entry after TCRdb re-called the PCR reads with MiXCR. The data contain some 800,000 distinct CDR3 sequences, about 45% of them singletons. Study results and limitations: TRBV segments more frequent in patients than in controls numbered several and included TRBV5-6, TRBV5-1 and TRBV20-1.

Sequenced: blood. These TCRs come from a girl aged 10 to 17 with multiple sclerosis.

The chain carries TRBV28 and TRBJ2-3; D not certain. V was pared by 2 bases and J by 0 bases, with 9 bases between. CDR3 length: 15 residues. Germline assignment: CDR1 MDHEN and CDR2 SYDVKM. The CDR3 DNA is TGTGCCAGCAGTTTACCACTGGGGAGCACAGATACGCAGTATTTT. The encoded protein is CASSLPLGSTDTQYF.

This clonotype was observed a few times. The gene calls are TRBV6-5 and TRBJ2-5; 9 bases fit TRBD2. J lost 5 bases, V lost 5 bases, and 12 bases had no gene match. The CDR3 sequence is 16 residues long. Germline lookup yields CDR1 MNHEY and CDR2 SVGAGI. Here the CDR3 DNA reads TGTGCCAGCAGTCCCAATGGGGGACTAGCAACGGAGACCCAGTACTTC. This gives the protein CASSPNGGLATETQYF.

The chain links TRBV6-5 to TRBJ1-6, with D unresolved. V was trimmed by 0 bases and J by 4 bases, leaving 7 bases between them. Germline V CDR1 and CDR2: MNHEY, SVGAGI. The CDR3 is 15 residues long. CDR3 region: CASSYSAGYNSPLHF. CDR3 nucleotide sequence: TGTGCCAGCAGTTACTCGGCCGGTTATAATTCACCCCTCCACTTT.

The gene calls are TRBV20-1 and TRBJ2-3; 7 nucleotides align to TRBD2. Germline V gives CDR1 DFQATT, CDR2 SNEGSKA (reference sequence). The CDR3 covers 15 residues. V dropped 4 bases and J dropped 3; count of bases not matched to a gene: 10. For the CDR3, the DNA is TGCAGTGCTACCTATAGCGGGCCGGGGACAGATACGCAGTATTTT. It specifies CSATYSGPGTDTQYF.

This clonotype was observed a few times. This chain uses TRBV6-6 with TRBJ1-2; D gene unclear. V lost 7 bases to trimming and J lost 3 bases, with 6 bases between them. Germline V gene sequence: CDR1 MNHNY, CDR2 SVGAGI (reference sequence). This CDR3 is 11 amino acids long. In DNA form, the CDR3 reads TGTGCCAGCATGAGGGACTATGGCTACACCTTC. The encoded protein is CASMRDYGYTF.

This clonotype was seen at least ten times. This chain links TRBV7-8 with TRBJ2-3, with D uncertain. V shed 1 base and J shed 7 bases, with 6 bases lying between them. Germline V lookup: CDR1 SGHVS, CDR2 FQNEAQ. The CDR3 length is 12 residues. This chain's CDR3 is CASSLVQNTQYF. In nucleotides, the CDR3 is TGTGCCAGCAGCTTAGTCCAGAATACGCAGTATTTT.

The V and J genes are TRBV25-1 and TRBJ1-4; D is uncertain. The CDR3 is 13 residues long. Germline CDR1 is MGHDK and CDR2 is SYGVNS. The V end lost 6 bases, the J end lost 4 bases, and 9 bases lay between the germline ends. The chain's CDR3 is CASRDTDNEKLFF. In nucleotides, the CDR3 is TGTGCCAGCAGAGACACAGATAATGAAAAACTGTTTTTT.

This chain joins TRBV12-3 or TRBV12-4 and TRBJ2-7; tentatively, D is TRBD1 (6 bases). The length of the CDR3 is 16 residues. Trimming removed 5 bases at V and 7 bases at J, with 24 bases between. The DNA for the CDR3 is TGTGCCAGCAGTCCACCCTCCGGGACACCCCCTAGGGAGCAGTACTTC. This codes for CASSPPSGTPPREQYF.

The chain couples TRBV4-1 to TRBJ2-5; D is ambiguous. This CDR3 spans 12 amino acids. Germline V gene lookup returns CDR1 MGHRA and CDR2 YSYEKL. The ends were cut back, 1 base at V and 7 bases at J, with 7 bases in the middle. The CDR3 loop reads CASSQGGGTQYF. The CDR3 nucleotides read TGCGCCAGCAGCCAAGGAGGTGGGACCCAGTACTTC.